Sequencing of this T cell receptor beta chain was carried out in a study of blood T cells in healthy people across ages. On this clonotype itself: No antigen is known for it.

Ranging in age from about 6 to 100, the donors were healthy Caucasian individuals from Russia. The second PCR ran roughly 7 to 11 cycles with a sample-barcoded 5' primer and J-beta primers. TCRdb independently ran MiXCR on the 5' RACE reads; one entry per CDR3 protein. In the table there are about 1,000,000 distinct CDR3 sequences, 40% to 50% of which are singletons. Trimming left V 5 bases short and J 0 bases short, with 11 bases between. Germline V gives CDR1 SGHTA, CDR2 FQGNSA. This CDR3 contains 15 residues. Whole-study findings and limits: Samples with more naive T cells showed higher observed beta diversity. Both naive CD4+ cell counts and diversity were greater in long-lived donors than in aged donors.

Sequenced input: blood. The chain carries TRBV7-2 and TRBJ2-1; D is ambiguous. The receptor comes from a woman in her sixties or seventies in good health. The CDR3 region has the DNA TGTGCCAGCAGCACGACCTCTAGCTCCTACAATGAGCAGTTCTTC. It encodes CASSTTSSSYNEQFF.